A selection of T cell receptor beta chains follows, all from one sample in a study of blood T cells in healthy people across ages. TCRdb re-called the 5' RACE reads with MiXCR, one entry per CDR3 protein. Among 1 million or so distinct CDR3 sequences listed, 25% were seen once. The sample also formed part of further work on T cells of mothers and their children.

The sequencing sample was made of blood. The receptors were sampled from a girl between 2 and 10 years old in good health. Each CDR3 is given with its conserved first and last residue. The D gene is left open where the match is weak. Size is omitted from some rows. Given values are once, few, many or a class for expanded clones.

TRBJ2-1 | . | few | TRBV20-1 | TGCAGTGCTGGTGACTGGAGTGAGCAGTTCTTC | CSAGDWSEQFF
TRBJ1-1 | TRBD1 | few | TRBV7-9 | TGTGCCAGCAGCGGAGGACAGGGGGCGGGGAACACTGAAGCTTTCTTT | CASSGGQGAGNTEAFF
TRBJ2-2 | TRBD2 | . | TRBV12-3/TRBV12-4 | TGTGCCAGCAGGCCTAATAGCGGGGGCTACACCGAGGAGCTGTTTTTT | CASRPNSGGYTEELFF
TRBJ1-2 | . | . | TRBV2 | TGTGCCAGCAGTGCTGCGTATAACTATGGCTACACCTTC | CASSAAYNYGYTF
TRBJ1-2 | . | few | TRBV25-1 | TGTGCCAGCAGTGATGGGAGAGACTATGGCTACACCTTC | CASSDGRDYGYTF
TRBJ2-1 | . | many | TRBV4-1 | TGCGCCAGCAGCCGCGGCGTGGGTAGGTATGAGCAGTTCTTC | CASSRGVGRYEQFF
TRBJ2-1 | . | . | TRBV11-2 | TGTGCCAGCAGCCCTAACCGACGACTCGTCGGCTACAATGAGCAGTTCTTC | CASSPNRRLVGYNEQFF
TRBJ2-5 | TRBD1 | . | TRBV5-1 | TGCGCCAGCCGTATGCTTGGGACAGGGGTTTTGGAGACCCAGTACTTC | CASRMLGTGVLETQYF
TRBJ1-4 | TRBD1 | . | TRBV29-1 | TGCAGCGTTGACGGACAGGGGGACGAAAAACTGTTTTTT | CSVDGQGDEKLFF
TRBJ2-5 | . | few | TRBV7-9 | TGTGCCAGCACCGAACAGGGAACAATAGAGACCCAGTACTTC | CASTEQGTIETQYF
TRBJ2-3 | . | many | TRBV11-2 | TGTGCCAGCAGCTTAGAATTAGGGTCCACAGATACGCAGTATTTT | CASSLELGSTDTQYF
TRBJ1-4 | . | . | TRBV4-3 | TGCGCCAGCAGCCAAGACCAGGTCAGGTTTGAAAAACTGTTTTTT | CASSQDQVRFEKLFF
TRBJ2-7 | . | . | TRBV6-1 | TGTGCCAGCAGTAAACAACCCGAGCAGTACTTC | CASSKQPEQYF
TRBJ1-2 | TRBD1 | . | TRBV28 | TGTGCCAGCAGTTTTACAGGGGGCTATGGCTACACCTTC | CASSFTGGYGYTF
TRBJ2-3 | . | few | TRBV6-5 | TGTGCCAGCAGTTGGCAGGGCGGCACAGATACGCAGTATTTT | CASSWQGGTDTQYF
TRBJ2-1 | . | . | TRBV5-6 | TGTGCCAGCAGCGCCTTGGGAGCCAATGAGCAGTTCTTC | CASSALGANEQFF
TRBJ2-5 | TRBD1 | . | TRBV6-5 | TGTGCCAGCAGGGGGACAGGGATCAGCCCCGAGACCCAGTACTTC | CASRGTGISPETQYF
TRBJ2-1 | . | few | TRBV11-3 | TGTGCCAGCAGCTTAAATCCTAGCAATGATGAGCAGTTCTTC | CASSLNPSNDEQFF
TRBJ1-1 | . | . | TRBV5-1 | TGCGCCAGCGACCCAGGGGATAGGGGCACTGAAGCTTTCTTT | CASDPGDRGTEAFF
TRBJ2-3 | . | . | TRBV7-9 | TGTGCCAGCAGCTTTTTTGAGACGGGCCCCGCAGATACGCAGTATTTT | CASSFFETGPADTQYF
TRBJ2-1 | TRBD2 | few | TRBV24-1 | TGTGCCACCAGTGATTTGCCAGCGGGAGTTGGTGAGCAGTTCTTC | CATSDLPAGVGEQFF
TRBJ2-3 | TRBD2 | few | TRBV4-1 | TGCGCCAGCAGCCCGGGAGGGGATCCAGATACGCAGTATTTT | CASSPGGDPDTQYF
TRBJ2-5 | . | few | TRBV20-1 | TGCAGTGCCCGGACAGTAAATGGGGAGACCCAGTACTTC | CSARTVNGETQYF
TRBJ2-1 | . | . | TRBV4-2 | TGTGCCAGCAGCATAACCAGGGTGTTAAATGAGCAGTTCTTC | CASSITRVLNEQFF
TRBJ2-7 | . | few | TRBV29-1 | TGCAGCGTTGAGGGGACGGGTCCCTACGAGCAGTACTTC | CSVEGTGPYEQYF
TRBJ2-7 | . | few | TRBV9 | TGTGCCAGCAGCCCCCACTGGCCCGACTCCTACGAGCAGTACTTC | CASSPHWPDSYEQYF
TRBJ2-1 | . | few | TRBV4-1 | TGCGCCAGCAGCCAAGATGTAGCAGATTCCTACAATGAGCAGTTCTTC | CASSQDVADSYNEQFF
TRBJ1-5 | . | . | TRBV5-6 | TGTGCCAGCAGCTTGTGGGGTTATAGCAATCAGCCCCAGCATTTT | CASSLWGYSNQPQHF
TRBJ2-2 | TRBD1 | few | TRBV29-1 | TGCAGCGCCAGGGGGCCCGGCGGGGAGCTGTTTTTT | CSARGPGGELFF
TRBJ1-5 | TRBD1 | few | TRBV5-5 | TGTGCCAGCAGCTTGTTTGGGACAGGGCTCAGTCAGCCCCAGCATTTT | CASSLFGTGLSQPQHF
TRBJ2-4 | . | few | TRBV12-3/TRBV12-4 | TGTGCCAGCAGTTTCGCAGGGGAGAACATTCAGTACTTC | CASSFAGENIQYF
TRBJ2-7 | TRBD1 | few | TRBV2 | TGTGCCAGCAGTGAAAACAGGGGTACGGCCTACGAGCAGTACTTC | CASSENRGTAYEQYF
TRBJ2-1 | . | few | TRBV5-1 | TGCGCCAGCAGCTTCATGCAGGATGAGCAGTTCTTC | CASSFMQDEQFF
TRBJ1-5 | . | . | TRBV5-6 | TGTGTCAGCAGCTTGGGGTCCAGCAATCAGCCCCAGCATTTT | CVSSLGSSNQPQHF
TRBJ1-2 | . | . | TRBV2 | TGTGCCAGCAGAAACGTGCAGGCGTACACCTTC | CASRNVQAYTF
TRBJ2-5 | . | . | TRBV6-2/TRBV6-3 | TGTGCCAGCAGCCCGGGGGATGACTGGAGGGAGACCCAGTACTTC | CASSPGDDWRETQYF
TRBJ1-2 | . | many | TRBV29-1 | TGCAGCGTTGTGGGAGACTATGGCTACACCTTC | CSVVGDYGYTF
TRBJ2-7 | TRBD1 | . | TRBV29-1 | TGCAGCGTGAAGGACAGGGGAAACTACGAGCAGTACTTC | CSVKDRGNYEQYF
TRBJ2-1 | TRBD2 | . | TRBV3-1 | TGTGCCAGCAGCCAAGATGGGACTAGCGGGAGGACATACTTGAGGTATGAGTTCTTC | CASSQDGTSGRTYLRYEFF
TRBJ2-1 | . | . | TRBV7-8 | TGTGCCAGCAGCTTGGTAACGGGAAGAAGCAATGAGCAGTTCTTC | CASSLVTGRSNEQFF
TRBJ2-5 | . | . | TRBV29-1 | TGCAGCGTTAGAAACCAAGAGACCCAGTACTTC | CSVRNQETQYF
TRBJ1-2 | . | . | TRBV29-1 | TGCAGCGTTGAAGATGCGAGGGGATTAGGGGGCTACACCTTC | CSVEDARGLGGYTF
TRBJ2-1 | TRBD2 | few | TRBV12-3/TRBV12-4 | TGTGCCAGCAGATCCATGGGGAGGGACGAGCAGTTCTTC | CASRSMGRDEQFF
TRBJ2-1 | . | few | TRBV5-1 | TGCGCCAGCAGTCGGGCTCAAAGCTCCTACAATGAGCAGTTCTTC | CASSRAQSSYNEQFF
TRBJ2-1 | . | . | TRBV20-1 | TGCAGTGCTAGAGATCCACGGTCAAATGAGCAGTTCTTC | CSARDPRSNEQFF
TRBJ1-2 | TRBD1 | . | TRBV6-5 | TGTGCCAGCAGACTGGGGACAGGTCAGGGCTACACCTTC | CASRLGTGQGYTF
TRBJ2-1 | . | . | TRBV29-1 | TGCAGCGCCACGGACTCCTCAGGGGGGAATGAGCGGTTCTTC | CSATDSSGGNERFF
TRBJ2-1 | . | few | TRBV4-3 | TGCGCCAGCAGCCAAGACTACGGGGGGCAATACAATGAGCAGTTCTTC | CASSQDYGGQYNEQFF
TRBJ2-7 | . | few | TRBV5-6 | TGTGCCAGCAGCTTCCGAGGACAGTTCTACGAGCAGTACTTC | CASSFRGQFYEQYF
TRBJ1-4 | . | once | TRBV20-1 | TGCAGTGCTAGAAGGGACTATGAGGGAGAAAAACTGTTTTTT | CSARRDYEGEKLFF
TRBJ2-3 | . | few | TRBV7-3 | TGTGCCGGCAGCTTAATAGGTGCAGATACGCAGTATTTT | CAGSLIGADTQYF
TRBJ2-5 | TRBD1 | . | TRBV29-1 | TGCAGCGCCCACCCGACAGGGTACCAAGAGACCCAGTACTTC | CSAHPTGYQETQYF